The rows below give T cell receptor beta chains drawn from one sample of a study of blood T cell repertoires in COVID-19. This table comes from immunoSEQ multiplex PCR, and its TCRdb copy is limited to in-frame clones, with some not included. The sample consists of 450,000 to 500,000 clones, around 90% of them appearing once. Source material: PBMCs or T cells enriched from blood (not recorded which). These receptors originate from a woman under 30 who had recovered from COVID-19. CDR3s include the opening cysteine and the closing phenylalanine or tryptophan. The D gene is left open where the match is weak. Size values are once, few and many counts, or a class for expanded clones, and some rows have none.

clone size | J gene | D gene | V gene | CDR3 DNA | CDR3 protein
NA | TRBJ2-7 | NA | TRBV10-3 | TGTGCCATCAGGGGGACAAGGGTTTCCTACGAGCAGTACTTC | CAIRGTRVSYEQYF
NA | TRBJ2-1 | TRBD1 | TRBV5-4 | TGTGCCAGCGATAATGGCCCCGGGACAGATCGTCTTAATGGGCAGTTCTTC | CASDNGPGTDRLNGQFF
NA | TRBJ2-5 | TRBD1 | TRBV6-5 | TGTGCCAGCAGTTCCGGGACAGGGGAGACCCAGTACTTC | CASSSGTGETQYF
NA | TRBJ1-1 | NA | TRBV24-1 | TGTGCCACCAGTGATTTAAGCACAGGTACTACATCAACCCCAGCTTTCTTT | CATSDLSTGTTSTPAFF
NA | TRBJ1-2 | TRBD1 | TRBV28 | TGTGCCAGCAGGGGGACAGGGGGCGTATATGGCTACACCTTC | CASRGTGGVYGYTF
NA | TRBJ1-6 | TRBD1 | TRBV5-1 | TGCGCCAGCAGCTTGGTATTCCGGGACAGGGATTCACCCCTCCACTTT | CASSLVFRDRDSPLHF
once | TRBJ1-1 | NA | TRBV2 | TGTGCCAGCAGTTTCCTCGGGGGGAACTTT | CASSFLGGNF
NA | TRBJ1-1 | NA | TRBV11-3 | TGTGCCAGCAGCGACGGGTATCAACCTGAAGCTTTCTTT | CASSDGYQPEAFF
few | TRBJ2-2 | NA | TRBV2 | TGTGCCAGCAGCGCTCCGGGACTGAACACCGGGGAGCTGTTTTTT | CASSAPGLNTGELFF
few | TRBJ2-1 | TRBD2 | TRBV6-5 | TGTGCCAGCAGGGCCGTAGCGGGGGGGGTAAATGAGCAGTTCTTC | CASRAVAGGVNEQFF
NA | TRBJ2-1 | NA | TRBV7-2 | TGTGCCCGAGGAGGGGTTGATGAGCAGTTCTTC | CARGGVDEQFF
NA | TRBJ2-7 | TRBD2 | TRBV7-2 | TGTGCCAGCAGCCCTAGCGGGGACCTCTACGAGCAGTACTTC | CASSPSGDLYEQYF
few | TRBJ1-2 | NA | TRBV7-9 | TGTGCCAGCAGCTTAGCGGAGGGGTGGGGCTACACCTTC | CASSLAEGWGYTF
NA | TRBJ2-2 | NA | TRBV7-2 | TGTGCCAGCAGCTTAGCAGGGGGCACCGGGGAGCTGTTTTTT | CASSLAGGTGELFF
NA | TRBJ2-7 | NA | TRBV3-1/TRBV3-2 | TGTGCCAGCAGCCAAGACGGGGACGAGCAGTACTTC | CASSQDGDEQYF
many | TRBJ1-5 | TRBD1 | TRBV19 | TGTGCCAGTTCTCGGTTAACAATAACAAACCGGGACAGATACAATCAGCCCCAGCATTTT | CASSRLTITNRDRYNQPQHF
NA | TRBJ2-1 | TRBD2 | TRBV30 | TGTGCCTGGAGTCGCTCAGCGGGGGGGGGTGAGCAGTTCTTC | CAWSRSAGGGEQFF
NA | TRBJ2-5 | TRBD1 | TRBV13 | TGTGCCAGCAGCCAAACAGGGGGCTACCAAGAGACCCAGTACTTC | CASSQTGGYQETQYF
NA | TRBJ1-2 | NA | TRBV5-6 | TGTGCCAGCAGCTTTGGGCAGGGTGGCTATGGCTACACCTTC | CASSFGQGGYGYTF
NA | TRBJ1-6 | TRBD1 | TRBV19 | TGTGCCAGTAGTGGAGGAGACAGGGCGTATAATTCACCCCTCCACTTT | CASSGGDRAYNSPLHF
once | TRBJ2-1 | NA | TRBV7-9 | TGTGCCAGCAGCCCACCCCGGAGTAATGAGCAGTTCTTC | CASSPPRSNEQFF
once | TRBJ2-2 | NA | TRBV12-3/TRBV12-4 | TGTGCCAGCAGTCCCGGTAACACCGGGGAGCTGTTTTTT | CASSPGNTGELFF
NA | TRBJ1-6 | TRBD1 | TRBV3-1/TRBV3-2 | TGTGCCAGCAGCTTCCAAACAGGGGGAGAATCACCCCTCCACTTT | CASSFQTGGESPLHF
NA | TRBJ2-5 | TRBD2 | TRBV7-9 | TGTGCCAGCAGCTTAGGAGGTCTAGCGGGGGGCCGGACCCAGTACTTC | CASSLGGLAGGRTQYF
NA | TRBJ1-2 | TRBD1 | TRBV18 | TGTGCCAGCTCACCCGGAGGACAGGGTAGCTATGGCTACACCTTC | CASSPGGQGSYGYTF
NA | TRBJ2-1 | TRBD2 | TRBV19 | TGTGCCAGTAGTCGCGTTGTAGGCGGGGGGACCTACAATGAGCAGTTCTTC | CASSRVVGGGTYNEQFF
NA | TRBJ2-2 | TRBD1 | TRBV30 | TGTGCCTGGAGCCCGGACAGGGAAGCCGGGGAGCTGTTTTTT | CAWSPDREAGELFF
few | TRBJ1-1 | TRBD1 | TRBV11-2 | TGTGCCAGCAGCCTGGACAGGGGGGACACTGAAGCTTTCTTT | CASSLDRGDTEAFF
NA | TRBJ2-7 | TRBD2 | TRBV5-4 | TGTGCCAGCAGCCCGGGACCGGGACTAATACTGGACGAGCAGTACTTC | CASSPGPGLILDEQYF